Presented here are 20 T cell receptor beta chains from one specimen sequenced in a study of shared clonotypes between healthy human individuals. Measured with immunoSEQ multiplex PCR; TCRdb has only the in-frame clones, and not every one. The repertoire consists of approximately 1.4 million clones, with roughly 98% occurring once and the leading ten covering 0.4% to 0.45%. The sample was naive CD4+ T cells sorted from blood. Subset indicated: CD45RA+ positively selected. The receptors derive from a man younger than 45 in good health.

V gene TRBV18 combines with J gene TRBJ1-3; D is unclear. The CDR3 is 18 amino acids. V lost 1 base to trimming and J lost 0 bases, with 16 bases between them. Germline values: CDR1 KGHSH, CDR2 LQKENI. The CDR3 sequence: CASSPLIAQTISGNTIYF. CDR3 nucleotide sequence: TGTGCCAGCTCACCACTAATCGCTCAGACTATCTCTGGAAACACCATATATTTT.

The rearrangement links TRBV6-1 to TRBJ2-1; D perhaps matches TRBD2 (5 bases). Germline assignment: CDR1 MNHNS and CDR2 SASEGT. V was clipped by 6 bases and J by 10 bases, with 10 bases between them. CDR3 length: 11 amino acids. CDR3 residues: CASSDQREQFF. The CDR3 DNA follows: TGTGCCAGCAGCGACCAGCGGGAGCAGTTCTTC.

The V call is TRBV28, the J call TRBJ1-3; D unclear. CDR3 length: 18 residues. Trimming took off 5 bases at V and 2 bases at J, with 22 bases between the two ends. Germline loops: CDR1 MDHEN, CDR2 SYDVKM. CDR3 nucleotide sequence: TGTGCCAGCAGTCGGTTCACGATTCGGGATGGACCTGGAAACACCATATATTTT. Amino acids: CASSRFTIRDGPGNTIYF.

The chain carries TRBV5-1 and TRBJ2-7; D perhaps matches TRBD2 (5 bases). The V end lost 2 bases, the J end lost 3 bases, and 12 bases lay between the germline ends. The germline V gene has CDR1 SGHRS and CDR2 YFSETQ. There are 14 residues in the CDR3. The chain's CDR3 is CASSFREAIYEQYF. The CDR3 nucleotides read TGCGCCAGCAGCTTTCGGGAAGCGATCTACGAGCAGTACTTC.

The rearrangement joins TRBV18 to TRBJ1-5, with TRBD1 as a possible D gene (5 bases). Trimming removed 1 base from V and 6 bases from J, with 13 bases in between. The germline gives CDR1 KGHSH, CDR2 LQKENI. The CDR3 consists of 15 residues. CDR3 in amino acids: CASSPQQGWGQPQHF. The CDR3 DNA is TGTGCCAGCTCACCACAGCAGGGATGGGGTCAGCCCCAGCATTTT.

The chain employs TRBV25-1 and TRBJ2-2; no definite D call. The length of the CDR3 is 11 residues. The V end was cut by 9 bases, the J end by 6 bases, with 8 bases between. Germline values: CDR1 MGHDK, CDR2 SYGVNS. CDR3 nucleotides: TGTGCCAGTCCTCAGTCCGGGGAGCTGTTTTTT. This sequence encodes CASPQSGELFF. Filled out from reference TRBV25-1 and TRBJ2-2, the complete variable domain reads EADIYQTPRYLVIGTGKKITLECSQTMGHDKMYWYQQDPGMELHLIHYSYGVNSTEKGDLSSESTVSRIRTEHFPLTLESARPSHTSQYLCASPQSGELFFGEGSRLTVL.

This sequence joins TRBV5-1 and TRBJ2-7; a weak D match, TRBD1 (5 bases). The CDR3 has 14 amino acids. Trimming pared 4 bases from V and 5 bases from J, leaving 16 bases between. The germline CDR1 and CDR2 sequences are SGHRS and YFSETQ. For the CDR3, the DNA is TGCGCCAGCAGCCAGATTGGACACATGGACGAGCAGTACTTC. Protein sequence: CASSQIGHMDEQYF.

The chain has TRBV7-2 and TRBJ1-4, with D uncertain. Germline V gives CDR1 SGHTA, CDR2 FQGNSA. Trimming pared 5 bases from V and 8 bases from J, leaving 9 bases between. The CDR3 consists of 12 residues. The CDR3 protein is CASSLNGEKLFF. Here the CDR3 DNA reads TGTGCCAGCAGCCTCAACGGCGAAAAACTGTTTTTT.

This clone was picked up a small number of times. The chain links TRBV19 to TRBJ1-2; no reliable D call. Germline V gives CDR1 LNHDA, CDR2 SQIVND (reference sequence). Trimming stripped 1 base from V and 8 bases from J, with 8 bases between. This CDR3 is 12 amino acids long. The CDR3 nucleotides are TGTGCCAGTAGTATAGGAGGGTTCGGCTACACCTTC. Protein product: CASSIGGFGYTF.

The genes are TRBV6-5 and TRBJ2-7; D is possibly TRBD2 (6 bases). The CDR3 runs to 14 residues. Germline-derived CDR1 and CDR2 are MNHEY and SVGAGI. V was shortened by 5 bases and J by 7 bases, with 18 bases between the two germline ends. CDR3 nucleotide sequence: TGTGCCAGCAGTCGGGGAAGACTAGTCGGGGAGCAGTACTTC. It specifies CASSRGRLVGEQYF.

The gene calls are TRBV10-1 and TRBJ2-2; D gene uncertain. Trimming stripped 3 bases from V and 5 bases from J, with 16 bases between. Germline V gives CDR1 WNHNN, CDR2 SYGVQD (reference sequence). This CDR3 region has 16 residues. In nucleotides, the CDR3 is TGCGCCAGCAGTGAAGATGGTAACCAAATAACCGGGGAGCTGTTTTTT. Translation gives CASSEDGNQITGELFF.

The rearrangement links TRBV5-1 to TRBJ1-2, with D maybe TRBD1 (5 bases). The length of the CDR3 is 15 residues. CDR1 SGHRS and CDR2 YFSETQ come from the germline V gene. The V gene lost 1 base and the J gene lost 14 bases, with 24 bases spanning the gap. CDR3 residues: CASSLKAPSQGGCTF. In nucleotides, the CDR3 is TGCGCCAGCAGCTTGAAAGCCCCTTCTCAGGGAGGCTGTACCTTC.

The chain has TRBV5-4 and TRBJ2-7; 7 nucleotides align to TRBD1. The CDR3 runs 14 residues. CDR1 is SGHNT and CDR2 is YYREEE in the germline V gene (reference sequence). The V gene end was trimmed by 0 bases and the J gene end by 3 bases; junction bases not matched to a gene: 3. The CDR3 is CASSLEGTVYEQYF. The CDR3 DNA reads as TGTGCCAGCAGCTTGGAAGGGACAGTCTACGAGCAGTACTTC. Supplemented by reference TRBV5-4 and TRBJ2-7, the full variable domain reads ETGVTQSPTHLIKTRGQQVTLRCSSQSGHNTVSWYQQALGQGPQFIFQYYREEENGRGNFPPRFSGLQFPNYSSELNVNALELDDSALYLCASSLEGTVYEQYFGPGTRLTVT.

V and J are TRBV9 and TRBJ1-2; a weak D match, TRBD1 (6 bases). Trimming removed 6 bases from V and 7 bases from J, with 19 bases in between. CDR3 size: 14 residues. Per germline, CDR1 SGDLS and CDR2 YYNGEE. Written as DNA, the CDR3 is TGTGCCAGCACACGCTCGGGGACATGGATTGGCTACACCTTC. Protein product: CASTRSGTWIGYTF.

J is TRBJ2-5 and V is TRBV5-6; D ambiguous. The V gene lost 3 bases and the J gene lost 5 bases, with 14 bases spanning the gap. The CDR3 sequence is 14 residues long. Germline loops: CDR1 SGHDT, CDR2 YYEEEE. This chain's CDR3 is CASSSLGVRETQYF. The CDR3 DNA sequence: TGTGCCAGCAGCTCCCTGGGCGTTAGGGAGACCCAGTACTTC.

The CDR3 nucleotides are TGTGCCAGCAGTTACTCGCCTCTCGCCAATGAGCAGTTCTTC. Translated: CASSYSPLANEQFF. V is TRBV6-5 and J is TRBJ2-1; D is undetermined. CDR1 MNHEY and CDR2 SVGAGI come from the germline V gene. This CDR3 comprises 14 residues. V was pared by 0 bases and J by 6 bases, with 9 bases between.

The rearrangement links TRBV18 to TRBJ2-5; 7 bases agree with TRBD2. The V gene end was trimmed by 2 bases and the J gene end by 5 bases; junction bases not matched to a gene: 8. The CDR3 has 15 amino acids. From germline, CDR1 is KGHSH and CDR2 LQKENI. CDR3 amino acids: CASSPRQRGGETQYF. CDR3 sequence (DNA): TGTGCCAGCTCACCAAGGCAGCGGGGTGGCGAGACCCAGTACTTC. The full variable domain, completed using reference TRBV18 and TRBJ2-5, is NAGVMQNPRHLVRRRGQEARLRCSPMKGHSHVYWYRQLPEEGLKFMVYLQKENIIDESGMPKERFSAEFPKEGPSILRIQQVVRGDSAAYFCASSPRQRGGETQYFGPGTRLLVL.

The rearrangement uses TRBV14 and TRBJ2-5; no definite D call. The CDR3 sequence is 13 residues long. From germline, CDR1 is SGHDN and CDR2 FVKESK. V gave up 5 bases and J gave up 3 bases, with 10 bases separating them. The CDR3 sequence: CASSSVGKETQYF. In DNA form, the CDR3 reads TGTGCCAGCAGCTCCGTAGGGAAAGAGACCCAGTACTTC.

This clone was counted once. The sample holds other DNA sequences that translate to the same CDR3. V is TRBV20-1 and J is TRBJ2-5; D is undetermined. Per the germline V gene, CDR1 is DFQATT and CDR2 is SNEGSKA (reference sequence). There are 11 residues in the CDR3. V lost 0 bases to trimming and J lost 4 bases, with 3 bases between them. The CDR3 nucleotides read TGCAGTGCTAGAGAACGAGAGACCCAGTACTTC. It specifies CSARERETQYF.

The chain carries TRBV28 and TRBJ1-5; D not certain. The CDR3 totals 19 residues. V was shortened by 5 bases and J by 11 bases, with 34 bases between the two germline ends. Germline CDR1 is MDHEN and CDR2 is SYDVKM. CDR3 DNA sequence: TGTGCCAGCAGTCCCCCCCAGCGCATAACCCTGGGGTCTGCAATGGCCCAGCATTTT. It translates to CASSPPQRITLGSAMAQHF.